This entry lists 3 T cell receptor beta chains sequenced from one sample in a study of blood T cells in healthy people across ages. A second PCR, run for about 7 to 11 cycles, used a sample-barcoded 5' primer plus a J-beta primer mix. TCRdb processed the 5' RACE reads anew with MiXCR; each CDR3 protein has one entry. Of about 580,000 distinct CDR3 sequences listed, roughly 43% are singletons. Sequenced: blood. These receptors were collected from an older man in good health.

This clonotype has more than one count but fewer than ten. The rearrangement uses TRBV12-3 or TRBV12-4 and TRBJ2-7; 9 nucleotides align to TRBD1. V dropped 1 base and J dropped 4; count of bases not matched to a gene: 11. The CDR3 sequence is 17 residues long. DNA for the CDR3: TGTGCCAGCAGTTTAGAAAGGGGGGGACAGGGAACTTACGAGCAGTACTTC. The encoded protein is CASSLERGGQGTYEQYF.

This clonotype was detected only a few times. J is TRBJ1-4 and V is TRBV7-6, with a weak D call TRBD1 (6 bases). Trimming removed 5 bases at V and 6 bases at J, with 22 bases between. Germline CDR1 SGHVS, CDR2 FNYEAQ. This CDR3 spans 17 amino acids. CDR3 loop: CASSPRGGKDGDEKLFF. CDR3 nucleotides: TGTGCCAGCAGCCCACGAGGGGGAAAGGACGGAGATGAAAAACTGTTTTTT.

The CDR3 sequence: CASSPQEVSGTQYF. In DNA form, the CDR3 reads TGTGCCAGCAGCCCGCAGGAGGTTTCGGGGACCCAGTACTTC. This chain uses TRBV7-6 with TRBJ2-7; a possible D gene is TRBD2 (5 bases). The end of the DNA fits TRBJ2-5 better, so the J call may be wrong. The CDR3 contains 14 residues. Per germline, CDR1 SGHVS and CDR2 FNYEAQ.